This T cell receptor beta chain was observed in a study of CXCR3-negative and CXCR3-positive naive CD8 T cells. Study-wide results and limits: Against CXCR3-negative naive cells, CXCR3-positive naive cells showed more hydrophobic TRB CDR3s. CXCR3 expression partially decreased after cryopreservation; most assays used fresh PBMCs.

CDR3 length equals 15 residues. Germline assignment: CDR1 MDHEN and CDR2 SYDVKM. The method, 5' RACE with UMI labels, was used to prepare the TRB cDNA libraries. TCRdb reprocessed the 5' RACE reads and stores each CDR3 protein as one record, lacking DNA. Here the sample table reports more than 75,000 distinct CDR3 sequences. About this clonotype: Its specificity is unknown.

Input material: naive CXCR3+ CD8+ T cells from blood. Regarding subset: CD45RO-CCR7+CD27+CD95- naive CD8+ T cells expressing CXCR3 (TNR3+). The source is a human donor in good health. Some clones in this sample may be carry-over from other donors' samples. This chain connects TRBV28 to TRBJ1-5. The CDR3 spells CASSEKAYSNQPQHF.